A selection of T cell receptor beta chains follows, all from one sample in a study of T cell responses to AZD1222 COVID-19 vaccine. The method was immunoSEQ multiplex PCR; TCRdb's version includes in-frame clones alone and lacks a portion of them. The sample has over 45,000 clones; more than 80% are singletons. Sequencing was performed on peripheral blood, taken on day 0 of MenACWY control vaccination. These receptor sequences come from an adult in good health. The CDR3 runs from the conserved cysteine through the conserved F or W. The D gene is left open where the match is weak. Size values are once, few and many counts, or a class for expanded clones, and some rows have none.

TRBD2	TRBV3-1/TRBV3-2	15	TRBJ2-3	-	TGTGCCAGCAGCCAGGGCGGGAGTTTTACAGATACGCAGTATTTT	CASSQGGSFTDTQYF
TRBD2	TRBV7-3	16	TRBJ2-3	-	TGTGCCAGCAGCTTATTTGACGTAGCGGGAGGGTCTACGCAGTATTTT	CASSLFDVAGGSTQYF
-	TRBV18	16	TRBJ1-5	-	TGTGCCAGCTCACCCAGCGCCGGGAATAGCAATCAGCCCCAGCATTTT	CASSPSAGNSNQPQHF
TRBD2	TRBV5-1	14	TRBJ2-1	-	TGCGCCAGCAGCTCGGCGGGAGGGCCGCCTGAGCAGTTCTTC	CASSSAGGPPEQFF
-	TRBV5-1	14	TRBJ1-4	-	TGCGCCAGCAGCTTGGATACCGGGAATGAAAAACTGTTTTTT	CASSLDTGNEKLFF
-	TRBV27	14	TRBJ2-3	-	TGTGCCAGCAGCACCGGAGGAGTTCTCGGTACGCAGTATTTT	CASSTGGVLGTQYF
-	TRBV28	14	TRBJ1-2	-	TGTGCCAGCAGTTTATCCCGCCGTCTCTATGGCTACACCTTC	CASSLSRRLYGYTF
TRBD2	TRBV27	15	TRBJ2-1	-	TGTGCCAGCAGTTTAGGGCGGGAGCTCTACAATGAGCAGTTCTTC	CASSLGRELYNEQFF
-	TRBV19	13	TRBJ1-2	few	TGTGCCAGTAAAAGGGCTGAATTCTATGGCTACACCTTC	CASKRAEFYGYTF
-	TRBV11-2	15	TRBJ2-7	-	TGTGCCAGCAGCTTAGAGGGCCTGGGCACCCACGAGCAGTACTTC	CASSLEGLGTHEQYF
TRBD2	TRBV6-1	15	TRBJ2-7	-	TGTGCCAGCAGTGAAGGTAGCGGGAGTTTTTACGAGCAGTACTTC	CASSEGSGSFYEQYF
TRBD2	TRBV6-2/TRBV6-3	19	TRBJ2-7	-	TGTGCCAGCAGTTACTCGCGTGTAGGGACTAGCGGGAGGAGTTCGGAGCAGTACTTC	CASSYSRVGTSGRSSEQYF
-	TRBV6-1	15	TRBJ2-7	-	TGTGCCAGCAGTGAGGCCCGGGTCAGCTCCTACGAGCAGTACTTC	CASSEARVSSYEQYF
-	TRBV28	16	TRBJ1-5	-	TGTGCCAGCAGTCCCGGACAATATTCTGCAGATCAGCCCCAGCATTTT	CASSPGQYSADQPQHF
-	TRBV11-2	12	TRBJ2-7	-	TGTGCCAGCAGCCTTACCTCCTACGAGCAGTACTTC	CASSLTSYEQYF